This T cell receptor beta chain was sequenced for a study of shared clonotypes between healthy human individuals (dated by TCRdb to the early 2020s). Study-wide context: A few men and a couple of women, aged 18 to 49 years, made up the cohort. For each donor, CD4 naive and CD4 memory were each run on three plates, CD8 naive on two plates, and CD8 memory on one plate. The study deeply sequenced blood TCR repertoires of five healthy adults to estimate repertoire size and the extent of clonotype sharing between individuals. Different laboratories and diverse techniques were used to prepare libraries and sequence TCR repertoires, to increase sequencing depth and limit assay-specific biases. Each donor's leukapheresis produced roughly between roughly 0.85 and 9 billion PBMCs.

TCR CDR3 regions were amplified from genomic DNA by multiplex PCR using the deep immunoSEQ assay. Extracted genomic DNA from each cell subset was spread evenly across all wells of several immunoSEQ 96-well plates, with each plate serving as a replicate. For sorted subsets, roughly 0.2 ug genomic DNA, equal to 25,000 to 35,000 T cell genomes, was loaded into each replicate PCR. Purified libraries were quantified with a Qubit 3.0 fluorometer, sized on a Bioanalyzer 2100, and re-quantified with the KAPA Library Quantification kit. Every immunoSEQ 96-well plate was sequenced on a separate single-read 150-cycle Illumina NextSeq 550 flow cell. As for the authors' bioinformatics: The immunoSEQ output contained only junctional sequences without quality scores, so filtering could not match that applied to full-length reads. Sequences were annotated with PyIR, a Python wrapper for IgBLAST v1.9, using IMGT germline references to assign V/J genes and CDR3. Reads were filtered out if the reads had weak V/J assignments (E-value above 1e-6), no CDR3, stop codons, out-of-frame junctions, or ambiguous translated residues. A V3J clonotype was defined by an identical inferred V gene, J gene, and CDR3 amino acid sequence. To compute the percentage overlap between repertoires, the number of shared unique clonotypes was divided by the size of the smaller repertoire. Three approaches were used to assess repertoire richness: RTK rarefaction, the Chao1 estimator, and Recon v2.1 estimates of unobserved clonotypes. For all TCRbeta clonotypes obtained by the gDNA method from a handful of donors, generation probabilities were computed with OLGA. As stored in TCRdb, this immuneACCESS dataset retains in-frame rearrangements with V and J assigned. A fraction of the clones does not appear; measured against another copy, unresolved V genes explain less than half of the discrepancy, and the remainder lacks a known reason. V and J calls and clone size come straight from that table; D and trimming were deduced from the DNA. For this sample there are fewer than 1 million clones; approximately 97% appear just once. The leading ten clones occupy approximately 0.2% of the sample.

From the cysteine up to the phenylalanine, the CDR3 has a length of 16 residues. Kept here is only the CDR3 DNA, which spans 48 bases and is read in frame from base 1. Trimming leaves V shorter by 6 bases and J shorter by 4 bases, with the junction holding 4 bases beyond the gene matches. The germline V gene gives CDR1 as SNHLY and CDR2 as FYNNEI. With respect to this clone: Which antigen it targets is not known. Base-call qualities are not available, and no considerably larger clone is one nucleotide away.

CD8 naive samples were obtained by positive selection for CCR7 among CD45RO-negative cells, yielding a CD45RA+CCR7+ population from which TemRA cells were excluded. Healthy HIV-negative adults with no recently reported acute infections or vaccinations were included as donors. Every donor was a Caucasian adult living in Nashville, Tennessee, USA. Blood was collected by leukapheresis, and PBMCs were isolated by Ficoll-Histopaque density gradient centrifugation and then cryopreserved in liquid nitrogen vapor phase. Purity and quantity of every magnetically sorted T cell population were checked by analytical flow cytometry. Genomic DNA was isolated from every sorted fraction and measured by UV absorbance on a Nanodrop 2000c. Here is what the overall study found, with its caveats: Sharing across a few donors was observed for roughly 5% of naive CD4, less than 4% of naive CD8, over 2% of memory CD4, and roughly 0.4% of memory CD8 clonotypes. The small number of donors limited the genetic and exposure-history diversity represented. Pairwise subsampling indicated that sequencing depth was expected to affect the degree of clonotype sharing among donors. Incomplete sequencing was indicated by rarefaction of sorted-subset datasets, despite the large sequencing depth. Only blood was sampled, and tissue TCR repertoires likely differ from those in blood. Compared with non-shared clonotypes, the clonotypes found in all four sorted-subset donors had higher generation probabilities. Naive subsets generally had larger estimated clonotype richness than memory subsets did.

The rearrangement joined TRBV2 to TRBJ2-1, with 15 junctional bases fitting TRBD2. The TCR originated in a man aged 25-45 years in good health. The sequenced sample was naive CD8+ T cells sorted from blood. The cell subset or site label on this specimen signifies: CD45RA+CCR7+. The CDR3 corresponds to CASRGGLAGGYNEQFF. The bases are TGTGCCAGCAGGGGGGGACTAGCGGGAGGATACAATGAGCAGTTCTTC.